This TCR beta chain was identified during a study of blood T cell repertoires in COVID-19. The CDR3 extends over 11 amino acids. Germline values: CDR1 DFQATT, CDR2 SNEGSKA (reference sequence). V was clipped by 4 bases and J by 8 bases, with 11 bases between them. Only a few counts were recorded for this clone. Repertoires were generated with immunoSEQ multiplex PCR, while TCRdb's copy carries only in-frame clones and drops some. The sample has tens of thousands of clones; approximately 82% are singletons. The source is a man older than 75 with acute or convalescent COVID-19. V is TRBV20-1 and J is TRBJ1-2; D is undetermined. The specimen sequenced was peripheral blood. The CDR3 coding sequence is TGCAGTGCTACGAGGGTAAGCGGCTACACCTTC. This encodes CSATRVSGYTF.